This T cell receptor beta chain was sequenced for a study of blood T cells in healthy people across ages. At the level of the study: Every two T cells gave about one barcoded beta molecule via template switching.

Together with a sample-barcoded 5' primer, a J-beta primer mix was included in a second PCR lasting about 7 to 11 cycles. A template-switch adaptor containing 12 random nucleotides labeled each cDNA molecule. MiXCR, run by TCRdb on the 5' RACE reads, gives a single entry per CDR3 protein. The sample holds roughly 680,000 distinct CDR3 sequences, 52% seen once. To note about this clonotype: A much larger clone lies a single base off, so this may be a read error.

Sample donors were healthy Caucasian individuals that came from Russia, aged roughly 6 to 100. This CDR3 comprises 15 residues. Germline-derived CDR1 and CDR2 are DFQATT and SNEGSKA (reference sequence). V lost 0 bases, J lost 3 bases, and 5 bases stayed unmatched. This clonotype was sampled from a woman aged 80 or older in good health. The chain joins TRBV20-1 to TRBJ2-3; 8 positions agree with TRBD2. Input material: blood. The CDR3 spells CSARDPRGGTDTQYF. CDR3 sequence (DNA): TGCAGTGCTAGAGATCCCCGGGGGGGTACAGATACGCAGTATTTT.